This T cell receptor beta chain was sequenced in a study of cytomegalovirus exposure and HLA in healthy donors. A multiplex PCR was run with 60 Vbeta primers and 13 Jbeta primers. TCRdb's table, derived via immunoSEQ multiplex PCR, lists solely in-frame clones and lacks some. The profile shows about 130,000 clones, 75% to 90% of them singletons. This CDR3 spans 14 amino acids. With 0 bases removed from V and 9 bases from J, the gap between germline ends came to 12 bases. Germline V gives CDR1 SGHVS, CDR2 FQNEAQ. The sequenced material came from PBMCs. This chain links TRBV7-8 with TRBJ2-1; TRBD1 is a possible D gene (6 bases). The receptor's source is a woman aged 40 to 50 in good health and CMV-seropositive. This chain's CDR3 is CASSLAFLGGEQFF. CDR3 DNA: TGTGCCAGCAGCTTAGCATTCTTAGGGGGTGAGCAGTTCTTC.